Many counts were recorded for the clone carrying this T cell receptor (beta chain). Its specificity is unknown. Regions amplified from RNA transcripts were the TCR beta CDR3 regions. HTBI primers drove first-round RT-PCR of the TCR CDR3. Using its own MiXCR run on the multiplex PCR reads, TCRdb lists one record per CDR3 protein. The data show tens of thousands of distinct CDR3 sequences, 53% seen once. The cohort's ophthalmopathy patients, a group with duration under 3 months, had a Clinical Activity Score of at least 3 and a NOSPECS grade of at least 4. From more than 8 ml of fresh peripheral blood, PBMCs were isolated. The data are from a study of T cells in Graves' hyperthyroidism and ophthalmopathy. V was cut by 2 bases and J by 0 bases, with 14 bases left in between. CDR3 length equals 16 residues. Germline CDR1 MNHNY, CDR2 SVGAGI (reference sequence). General study findings and limits: Before onset, by a median of approximately 6.2 months, the model predicted ophthalmopathy. Most expanded thyroid clonotypes above 0.001 recurred in blood.

V usage is TRBV6-6 and J usage is TRBJ2-7; weak D call: TRBD2 (7 bases). The TCR originated in a woman aged 55-69 years with Graves' ophthalmopathy. Sequenced sample: blood. In DNA, the CDR3 is TGTGCCAGCAGTTACGGGGGGGGCCGTAGCTCCTACGAGCAGTACTTC. Amino acids: CASSYGGGRSSYEQYF.